The text below deals with one T cell receptor (beta chain). Its antigen is not known. TCRdb's copy holds only in-frame clones and misses some; the assay was immunoSEQ multiplex PCR. The sample records about 83,000 clones, about 80% being singletons. This CDR3 has 17 amino acids. This entry belongs to a study of OX40 agonist ivuxolimab in advanced cancers. Study summary: There were three patients with partial responses, one having hepatocellular carcinoma and two cutaneous melanoma.

Findings and limits, study-wide: Averaged across samples, CD8+ T cells carried more expanded clones than CD4+ did.

This rearrangement joins TRBV12-1 to TRBJ1-2. TRBV12-1 represents a pseudogene. The receptor comes from an adult with an advanced solid tumor such as melanoma, head and neck, liver or kidney cancer. This material consisted of CD4+ or CD8+ T cells sorted from blood, taken in a trial of the OX40 agonist ivuxolimab. The CDR3 nucleotides are TGTGCCAGCAGCTTTCGCCAAAAAAGAGGTAGGCGGGACGGCTACACCTTC. Translation: CASSFRQKRGRRDGYTF.